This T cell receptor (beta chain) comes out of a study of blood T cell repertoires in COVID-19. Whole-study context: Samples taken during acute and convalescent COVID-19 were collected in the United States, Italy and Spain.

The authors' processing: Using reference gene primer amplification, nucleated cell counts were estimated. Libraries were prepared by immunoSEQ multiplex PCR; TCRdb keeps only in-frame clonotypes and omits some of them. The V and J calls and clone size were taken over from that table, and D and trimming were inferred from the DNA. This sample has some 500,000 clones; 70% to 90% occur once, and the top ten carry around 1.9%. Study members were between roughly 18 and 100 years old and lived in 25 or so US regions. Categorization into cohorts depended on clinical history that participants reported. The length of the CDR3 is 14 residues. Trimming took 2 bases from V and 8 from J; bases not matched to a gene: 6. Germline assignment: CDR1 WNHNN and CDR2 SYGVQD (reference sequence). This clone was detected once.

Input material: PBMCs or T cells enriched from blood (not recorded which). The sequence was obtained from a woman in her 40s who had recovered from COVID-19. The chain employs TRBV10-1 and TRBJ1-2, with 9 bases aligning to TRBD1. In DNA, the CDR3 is TGCGCCAGCAGTGAGACTACAGGGGGCTGGGGCTACACCTTC. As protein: CASSETTGGWGYTF.